Below, one T cell receptor (beta chain) is given with its context. Its antigen is currently unknown. This record comes from a study of memory B cells and T cells in multiple sclerosis. Study findings and constraints: Normalization was needed because clone-set size differences affected shared clonotype counts.

Generated by immunoSEQ multiplex PCR, the TCRdb table keeps only in-frame clones and is missing some. The data contain around 50,000 clones, roughly 80% of them seen just once; the ten biggest clones take up more than 0.95%. The germline V gene encodes CDR1 GTSNPN and CDR2 SVGIG (reference sequence). V shed 5 bases and J shed 5 bases, with 12 bases lying between them. The CDR3 loop spans 12 amino acids. Stimulus-free culture yielded autoproliferating CFSE-dim and non-proliferating CFSE-high T cells, each sequenced separately. Cultures began with about 50 million CFSE-labeled PBMCs, unstimulated for about 7 days, with replicate wells pooled. Without exogenous stimuli, roughly 0.5 uM CFSE-labeled PBMCs were cultured serum-free.

This clonotype was obtained from a human donor with multiple sclerosis. The V gene is TRBV30, the J gene TRBJ2-5; a possible D gene is TRBD2 (5 bases). Sequenced: PBMCs from blood kept in culture. The CDR3 bases are TGTGCCTGGGGTTTAGGACTCGAGACCCAGTACTTC. Its protein product is CAWGLGLETQYF.